The clone carrying this T cell receptor (beta chain) was seen a few times. The antigen is not known. The data derive from a study of T cell repertoires in cytomegalovirus infection. Study details: Matching HLA type and CMV infection were both indicated by public TCR beta signatures.

From the reads, TCRdb called clonotypes with MiXCR, one entry per CDR3 protein. This table holds roughly 990,000 distinct CDR3 sequences, about a third found once. The CDR3 is 18 residues long. Germline V gene lookup returns CDR1 SGHAT and CDR2 FQNNGV. V gave up 3 bases and J gave up 0 bases, with 15 bases separating them. Study results and limitations: Summed frequency of shared TCR beta families picked out CMV carriers who also had the relevant HLA.

The material sequenced was cultured CD8+ T cells from PBMCs, taken from culture after CMV antigen stimulation. The origin of this receptor is a human donor in good health (CMV status not recorded). Some clones in this sample may be carry-over from other donors' samples. V gene TRBV11-2 combines with J gene TRBJ1-6, with D uncertain. CDR3 in amino acids: CASSFSRTLSSYNSPLHF. CDR3 coding DNA: TGTGCCAGCAGCTTTAGTCGGACTCTAAGCTCCTATAATTCACCCCTCCACTTT. Combining the CDR3 with reference TRBV11-2 and TRBJ1-6 gives the whole variable domain EAGVAQSPRYKIIEKRQSVAFWCNPISGHATLYWYQQILGQGPKLLIQFQNNGVVDDSQLPKDRFSAERLKGVDSTLKIQPAKLEDSAVYLCASSFSRTLSSYNSPLHFGNGTRLTVT.